This T cell receptor beta chain stems from a study of T cell changes during pregnancy in multiple sclerosis. J lost 4 bases, V lost 5 bases, and 7 bases had no gene match. The CDR3 loop spans 14 amino acids. Looked up from germline, CDR1 is KGHSH and CDR2 is LQKENI. Sequenced by immunoSEQ multiplex PCR; TCRdb stores in-frame clones only, minus some. The sample has about 80,000 clones; around 89% are singletons. The receptor was derived from a female donor with multiple sclerosis, enrolled in a pregnancy study. The chain couples TRBV18 to TRBJ2-5; the match to TRBD2 covers 7 bases. Sequenced here: peripheral blood, sampled before pregnancy. The CDR3 reads CASSTTAGTETQYF. CDR3 in DNA: TGTGCCAGCTCAACTACAGCGGGGACAGAGACCCAGTACTTC.